A selection of T cell receptor beta chains follows, all from one sample in a study of T cells after yellow fever vaccination. Using its own MiXCR run on the 5' RACE reads, TCRdb lists one record per CDR3 protein. The data show some 110,000 distinct CDR3 sequences, 8.4% seen once. The specimen was CD8+ T cells sorted from PBMCs, collected 45 days after the yellow fever booster vaccination. The source of these receptors is a man aged 30 to 39 who received the YFV17D yellow fever vaccine. Both conserved end residues are part of each CDR3.

TRBV30	TRBJ1-1	CAWSVADTEAFF
TRBV7-9	TRBJ2-2	CASSSRDRVSGELFF
TRBV30	TRBJ2-1	CAWTRRTDNEQFF
TRBV20-1	TRBJ2-7	CSASSQEPYEQYF
TRBV12-3/TRBV12-4	TRBJ2-2	CASSLRAVNTGELFF
TRBV9	TRBJ2-7	CASSVDQYSSYEQYF
TRBV4-1	TRBJ2-5	CASSQDLAQETQYF
TRBV14	TRBJ1-1	CASSQEVTAAEAFF
TRBV12-3/TRBV12-4	TRBJ1-4	CASSSPGSVLEKLFF
TRBV7-9	TRBJ2-1	CATREGPGEQFF
TRBV7-3	TRBJ2-1	CASSLGGTGQTYNEQFF
TRBV7-2	TRBJ2-5	CASSPGSGIETQYF
TRBV13	TRBJ2-7	CASSPGYGSYEQYF
TRBV28	TRBJ2-7	CASSFLAGGYEQYF
TRBV3-1	TRBJ2-1	CASSRGHPRKFF
TRBV20-1	TRBJ2-1	CSASGTSGRSEQFF
TRBV11-2	TRBJ2-1	CASSLVFGRVTFSYNEQFF
TRBV19	TRBJ2-1	CASSMRGLAGVTSYNEQFF
TRBV19	TRBJ2-7	CASSNRVEVYEQYF
TRBV5-4	TRBJ2-1	CASSWTSGRAIEQFF
TRBV12-3/TRBV12-4	TRBJ2-3	CASSFRVGADTQYF
TRBV6-1	TRBJ2-1	CASSQPGLVDNEQFF
TRBV12-3/TRBV12-4	TRBJ2-5	CASSFSQYRPETQYF
TRBV25-1	TRBJ2-7	CATGPAEQYF
TRBV27	TRBJ1-1	CASSLGQGMMNTEAFF
TRBV5-6	TRBJ1-5	CASSLQGSNQPQHF
TRBV14	TRBJ2-2	CASSETNTGELFF
TRBV15	TRBJ1-2	CATSGIHREGNYGYTF
TRBV29-1	TRBJ1-2	CSVEDEYGIGYTF
TRBV6-5	TRBJ2-7	CASSYQGFAYEQYF
TRBV7-9	TRBJ1-2	CASIWVSYGYTF
TRBV28	TRBJ2-3	CASSSPRLAGTDTQYF
TRBV10-3	TRBJ2-5	CAISPGLTTQETQYF
TRBV7-2	TRBJ1-2	CASSSTPGQGAYGYTF
TRBV29-1	TRBJ2-1	CSVSTGTTYNEQFF
TRBV21-1	TRBJ2-7	CASSKPGLYYEQYF
TRBV24-1	TRBJ2-1	CATSGDSGSSYNEQFF
TRBV7-2	TRBJ2-3	CASSAHPGLAFPDTQYF
TRBV7-6	TRBJ2-1	CASSGITGLTSYNEQFF
TRBV3-1	TRBJ2-3	CASSQDGLPVPDTQYF
TRBV5-6	TRBJ2-3	CASSSWADTQYF
TRBV10-3	TRBJ2-2	CAISVVGGSANTGELFF
TRBV18	TRBJ2-5	CASSPDAADYDQETQYF
TRBV20-1	TRBJ2-2	CSAPGGLAENANTGELFF
TRBV12-3/TRBV12-4	TRBJ2-5	CASSIDGTQYF
TRBV29-1	TRBJ1-2	CSVETDYGYTF
TRBV11-2	TRBJ2-2	CASSFRGGNTGELFF
TRBV7-2	TRBJ2-3	CASSLLAGRPDTQYF
TRBV27	TRBJ2-7	CASSPTGTVPYEQYF